This T cell receptor beta chain emerged from a study of CD4 and CD8 cells across lung adenocarcinoma regions. Each CDR3 protein is one row after TCRdb ran MiXCR on the PCR reads. The top ten clones hold 20% to 25% of a sample with about 23,000 distinct CDR3 sequences, under 65% of them seen once. Germline values: CDR1 MNHNS, CDR2 SASEGT. The V segment lost 8 bases and the J segment 3 bases; nucleotides outside the gene matches: 3. The CDR3 has 14 amino acids. Localized lung adenocarcinoma, a non-small cell lung cancer, affected the donors. The rearrangement uses TRBV6-1 and TRBJ2-2, with TRBD2 matching 10 bases. Sequenced sample: CD4+ T cells from the center of a lung tumor. The TCR sequence derives from a male donor with lung adenocarcinoma. The CD4 and CD8 labels of this study may be unreliable. The DNA of the CDR3 is TGTGCCAGCGCCCTAGCGGGAGACACCGGGGAGCTGTTTTTT. This encodes CASALAGDTGELFF.